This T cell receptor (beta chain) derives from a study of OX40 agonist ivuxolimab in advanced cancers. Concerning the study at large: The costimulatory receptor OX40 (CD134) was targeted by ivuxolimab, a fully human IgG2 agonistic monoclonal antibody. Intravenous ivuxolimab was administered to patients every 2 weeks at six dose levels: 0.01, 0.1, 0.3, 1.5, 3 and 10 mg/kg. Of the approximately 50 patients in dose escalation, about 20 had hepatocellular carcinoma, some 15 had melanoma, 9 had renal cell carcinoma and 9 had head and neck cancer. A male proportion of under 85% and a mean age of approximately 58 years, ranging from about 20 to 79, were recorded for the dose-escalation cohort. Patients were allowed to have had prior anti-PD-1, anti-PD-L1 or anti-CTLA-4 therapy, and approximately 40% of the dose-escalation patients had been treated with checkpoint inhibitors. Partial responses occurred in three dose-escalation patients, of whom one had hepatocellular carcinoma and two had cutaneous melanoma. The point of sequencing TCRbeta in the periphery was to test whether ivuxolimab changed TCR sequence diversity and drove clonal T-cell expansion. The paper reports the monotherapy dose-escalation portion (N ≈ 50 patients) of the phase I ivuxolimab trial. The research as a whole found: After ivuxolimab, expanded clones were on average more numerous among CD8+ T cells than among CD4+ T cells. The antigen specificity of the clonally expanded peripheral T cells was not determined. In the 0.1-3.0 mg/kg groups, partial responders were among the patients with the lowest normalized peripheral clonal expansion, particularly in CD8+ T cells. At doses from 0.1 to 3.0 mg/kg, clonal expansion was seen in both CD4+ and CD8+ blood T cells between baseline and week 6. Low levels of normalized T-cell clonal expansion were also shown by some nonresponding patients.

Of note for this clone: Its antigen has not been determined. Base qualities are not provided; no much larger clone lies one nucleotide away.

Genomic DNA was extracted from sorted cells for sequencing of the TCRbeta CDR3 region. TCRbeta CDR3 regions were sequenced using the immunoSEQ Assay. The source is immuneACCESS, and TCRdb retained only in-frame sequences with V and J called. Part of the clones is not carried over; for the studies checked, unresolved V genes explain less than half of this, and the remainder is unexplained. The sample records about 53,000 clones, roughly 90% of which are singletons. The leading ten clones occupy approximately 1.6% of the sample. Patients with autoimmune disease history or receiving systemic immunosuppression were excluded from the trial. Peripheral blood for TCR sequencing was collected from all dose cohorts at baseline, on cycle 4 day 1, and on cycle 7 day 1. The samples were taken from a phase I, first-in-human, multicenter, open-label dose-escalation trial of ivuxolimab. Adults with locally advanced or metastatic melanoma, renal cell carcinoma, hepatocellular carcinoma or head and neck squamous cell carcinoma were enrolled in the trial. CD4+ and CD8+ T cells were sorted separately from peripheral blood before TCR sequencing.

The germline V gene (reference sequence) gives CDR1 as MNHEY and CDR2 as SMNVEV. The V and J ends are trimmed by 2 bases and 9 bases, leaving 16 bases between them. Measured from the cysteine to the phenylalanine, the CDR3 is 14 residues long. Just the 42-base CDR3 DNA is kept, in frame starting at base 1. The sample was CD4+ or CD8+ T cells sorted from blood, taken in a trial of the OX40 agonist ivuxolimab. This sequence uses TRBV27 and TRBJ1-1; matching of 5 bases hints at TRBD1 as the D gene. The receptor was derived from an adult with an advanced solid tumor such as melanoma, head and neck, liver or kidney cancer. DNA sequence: TGTGCCAGCAGTTTACAAGAAGGGGTCGGAAAAGCTTTCTTT. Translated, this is CASSLQEGVGKAFF.